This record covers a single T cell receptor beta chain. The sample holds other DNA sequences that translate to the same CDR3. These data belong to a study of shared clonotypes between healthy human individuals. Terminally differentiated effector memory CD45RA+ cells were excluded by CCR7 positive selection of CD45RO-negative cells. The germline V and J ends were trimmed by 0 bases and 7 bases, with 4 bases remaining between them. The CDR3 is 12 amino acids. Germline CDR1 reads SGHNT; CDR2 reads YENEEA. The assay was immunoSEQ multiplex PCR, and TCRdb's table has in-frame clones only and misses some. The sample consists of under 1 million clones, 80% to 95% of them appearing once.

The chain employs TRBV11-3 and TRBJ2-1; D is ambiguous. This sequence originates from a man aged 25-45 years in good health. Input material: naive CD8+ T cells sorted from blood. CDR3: CASSLEGNEQFF. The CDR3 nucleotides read TGTGCCAGCAGCTTAGAAGGGAATGAGCAGTTCTTC.